This TCR beta chain appears in the sequencing data of a study of blood T cells in healthy people across ages. Study outcomes and limitations: A strong correlation was found between TCR beta diversity and the percentage of naive T cells.

For the second PCR, which ran for roughly 6 to 12 cycles, a sample-barcoded 5' primer and a J-beta primer mix were used. One entry per CDR3 protein results from TCRdb running MiXCR on the 5' RACE reads. The sample lists hundreds of thousands of distinct CDR3 sequences, 21% occurring once. Concerning this clonotype itself: Its antigen remains unknown.

The CDR3 has 16 residues. V shed 6 bases and J shed 2 bases, with 14 bases lying between them. From germline, CDR1 is MNHNS and CDR2 SASEGT. The clonotype originates from a man aged 65 to 79 in good health. Sequencing was performed on blood. This sequence joins TRBV6-1 and TRBJ1-6; tentatively, D is TRBD1 (6 bases). CDR3 coding DNA: TGTGCCAGCAGACAGGGTACAGTCCCCTATAATTCACCCCTCCACTTT. It codes for CASRQGTVPYNSPLHF.